These 23 T cell receptor beta chains originate from one sample sequenced in a study of graft-versus-host responses after intestinal transplantation. Clones were read by immunoSEQ multiplex PCR, and TCRdb kept only the in-frame ones, dropping some. The sample yields tens of thousands of clones, about 90% seen once. Here the sequenced sample was PBMCs, taken 98 days after intestinal transplantation. The receptors were sampled from a human patient who received an intestinal transplant, so some T cells may come from the graft donor.

In this sample, this clone turned up once. The V call is TRBV7-2, the J call TRBJ1-3, with D hard to call. Trimming removed 5 bases from V and 0 bases from J, with 11 bases in between. Per germline, CDR1 SGHTA and CDR2 FQGNSA. The CDR3 loop spans 15 amino acids. The CDR3 loop is CASSPRHFSGNTIYF. CDR3 DNA: TGTGCCAGCAGCCCTAGACACTTCTCTGGAAACACCATATATTTT. Together with reference TRBV7-2 and TRBJ1-3, the CDR3 gives the full variable domain: GAGVSQSPSNKVTEKGKDVELRCDPISGHTALYWYRQSLGQGLEFLIYFQGNSAPDKSGLPSDRFSAERTGGSVSTLTIQRTQQEDSAVYLCASSPRHFSGNTIYFGEGSWLTVV.

The chain couples TRBV7-3 to TRBJ1-4; TRBD1 might be the D (5 bases). Germline CDR1 is SGHTA and CDR2 is FQGTGA. The CDR3 is 13 amino acids. V was cut by 2 bases and J by 6 bases, with 7 bases left in between. CDR3 amino acids: CASSLARDEKLFF. The CDR3 nucleotides are TGTGCCAGCAGCTTAGCCAGGGATGAAAAACTGTTTTTT.

This clone was seen once. The CDR3 is CASSPLQGGNEQFF. In DNA, the CDR3 is TGTGCCAGCAGCCCCCTCCAGGGGGGCAATGAGCAGTTCTTC. This rearrangement joins TRBV9 to TRBJ2-1; possibly TRBD1 for D (7 bases). Germline loops: CDR1 SGDLS, CDR2 YYNGEE. Trimming left V 4 bases short and J 6 bases short, with 14 bases between. The CDR3 loop spans 14 amino acids.

The table lists this clone with a count of one. The chain has TRBV4-2 and TRBJ2-7, with 9 bases aligning to TRBD1. V lost 1 base and J lost 6; bases outside the gene matches: 10. Germline V lookup: CDR1 LGHNA, CDR2 YNFKEQ. This CDR3 region has 16 residues. In DNA form, the CDR3 reads TGTGCCAGCAGCCAAGGGGGACAGGGACCTTTTGGCGAGCAGTACTTC. This gives the protein CASSQGGQGPFGEQYF.

V gene TRBV7-6 combines with J gene TRBJ2-3; 14 nucleotides line up with TRBD2. Per germline, CDR1 SGHVS and CDR2 FNYEAQ. The CDR3 loop spans 17 amino acids. The trim removed 4 bases at V and 4 bases at J, leaving 7 bases unmatched. The CDR3 DNA follows: TGTGCCAGCAGCTCCGGGACTAGCGGGAGACAGGCAGATACGCAGTATTTT. Translating gives CASSSGTSGRQADTQYF. Drawing the rest from reference TRBV7-6 and TRBJ2-3, the complete variable domain is GAGVSQSPRYKVTKRGQDVALRCDPISGHVSLYWYRQALGQGPEFLTYFNYEAQQDKSGLPNDRFSAERPEGSISTLTIQRTEQRDSAMYRCASSSGTSGRQADTQYFGPGTRLTVL.

This clone has just a few counts. The chain recombines TRBV5-6 with TRBJ2-5; D could derive from TRBD1 or TRBD2 (7 bases each). The CDR3 loop spans 15 amino acids. From germline, CDR1 is SGHDT and CDR2 YYEEEE. V was pared by 0 bases and J by 5 bases, with 14 bases between. CDR3 residues: CASSLVQGEGETQYF. In nucleotides, the CDR3 is TGTGCCAGCAGCTTGGTTCAGGGGGAGGGGGAGACCCAGTACTTC.

V usage is TRBV20-1 and J usage is TRBJ1-2, with D unclear. V was clipped by 8 bases and J by 5 bases, with 12 bases between them. The CDR3 is 11 residues long. Germline V CDR1 and CDR2: DFQATT, SNEGSKA (reference sequence). The CDR3 reads CSPKQMYGYTF. As DNA, the CDR3 is TGCAGTCCTAAACAGATGTATGGCTACACCTTC.

The rearrangement links TRBV6-5 to TRBJ1-1, with D tentatively TRBD1 (5 bases). Germline CDR1 MNHEY, CDR2 SVGAGI. This CDR3 is 14 amino acids long. Deletions cut 3 bases from V and 7 bases from J, with 15 bases between. The DNA of the CDR3 is TGTGCCAGCAGTTATGACGCAGGGATGGGTGAAGCTTTCTTT. This translates into CASSYDAGMGEAFF.

This rearrangement joins TRBV2 to TRBJ2-7; 7 bases are shared with TRBD2. The CDR3 runs to 14 residues. Germline CDR1 SNHLY, CDR2 FYNNEI. Trimming took 0 bases from V and 4 from J; bases not matched to a gene: 3. In DNA form, the CDR3 reads TGTGCCAGCAGTGAAGCGCTCGGGAGGTACGAGCAGTACTTC. As protein: CASSEALGRYEQYF.

The genes are TRBV11-2 and TRBJ1-1, with TRBD1 matching 7 bases. CDR1 is SGHAT, CDR2 FQNNGV, per germline. The CDR3 spans 17 residues. J was trimmed by 1 base and V by 0 bases; bases with no gene match: 8. CDR3 DNA: TGTGCCAGCAGCTTAGATTCCCGACAGGGACGGAACACTGAAGCTTTCTTT. Translated, it gives CASSLDSRQGRNTEAFF.

The chain has TRBV5-1 and TRBJ1-2, with D unclear. Germline V CDR1 and CDR2: SGHRS, YFSETQ. The germline V and J ends were trimmed by 5 bases and 8 bases, with 4 bases remaining between them. The CDR3 has 9 residues. This CDR3 reads CASRTGYTF. DNA for the CDR3: TGCGCCAGCAGGACAGGCTACACCTTC.

The J gene is TRBJ2-7, the V gene TRBV6-5, with D perhaps matching TRBD1 (6 bases). The V and J ends lost 5 bases and 4 bases respectively, with 12 bases between them. Looked up from germline, CDR1 is MNHEY and CDR2 is SVGAGI. CDR3 length: 13 amino acids. This CDR3 reads CASSPTTGYEQYF. CDR3 DNA: TGTGCCAGCAGTCCTACGACAGGATACGAGCAGTACTTC.

This rearrangement joins TRBV5-1 to TRBJ2-3, with TRBD2 identical over 7 bases. The CDR3 length is 14 residues. Germline CDR1 and CDR2: SGHRS and YFSETQ. J lost 7 bases, V lost 0 bases, and 5 bases had no gene match. The CDR3 nucleotides read TGCGCCAGCAGCTTGGGGGTACTAGCGAATACGCAGTATTTT. It specifies CASSLGVLANTQYF.

This chain uses TRBV28 with TRBJ2-7; D gene uncertain. The CDR3 length is 11 residues. Germline V gene sequence: CDR1 MDHEN, CDR2 SYDVKM. Trimming removed 5 bases from V and 8 bases from J, with 10 bases in between. CDR3 coding DNA: TGTGCCAGCAGTCCCGGCCCCCAGCAGTACTTC. Its protein product is CASSPGPQQYF.

The chain is built from TRBV7-9 and TRBJ2-3, with 10 bases lining up with TRBD2. This CDR3 has 15 residues. V trimming: 5 bases; J trimming: 0 bases; junction bases outside the gene matches: 2. Germline values: CDR1 SEHNR, CDR2 FQNEAQ (reference sequence). The CDR3 protein is CASSPTSGSTDTQYF. In DNA form, the CDR3 reads TGTGCCAGCAGCCCGACTAGCGGGAGCACAGATACGCAGTATTTT. The entire variable domain, with the rest obtained from reference TRBV7-9 and TRBJ2-3, is as follows: DTGVSQNPRHKITKRGQNVTFRCDPISEHNRLYWYRQTLGQGPEFLTYFQNEAQLEKSRLLSDRFSAERPKGSFSTLEIQRTEQGDSAMYLCASSPTSGSTDTQYFGPGTRLTVL.

The rearrangement uses TRBV19 and TRBJ2-5; D gene unclear. In germline, CDR1 is LNHDA, CDR2 SQIVND (reference sequence). The CDR3 is made up of 13 amino acids. V lost 5 bases and J lost 2, with 9 bases in between. The CDR3 loop is CASSLGGQETQYF. CDR3 in DNA: TGTGCCAGTAGTCTCGGCGGACAAGAGACCCAGTACTTC.

V usage is TRBV27 and J usage is TRBJ1-5; D unresolved. Deletions cut 0 bases from V and 3 bases from J, with 12 bases between. The CDR3 extends over 16 amino acids. Germline V CDR1 and CDR2: MNHEY, SMNVEV (reference sequence). This CDR3 reads CASSLSAELLNQPQHF. The CDR3 DNA reads TGTGCCAGCAGTTTATCGGCCGAATTACTCAATCAGCCCCAGCATTTT.

The V and J genes are TRBV9 and TRBJ2-1; 8 bases are a match to TRBD2. CDR3 length equals 14 residues. Germline CDR1 reads SGDLS; CDR2 reads YYNGEE. With 0 bases clipped from V and 6 bases from J, the junction kept 2 bases outside the gene matches. CDR3 residues: CASSVGGTSNEQFF. CDR3 DNA sequence: TGTGCCAGCAGCGTAGGCGGGACTAGCAATGAGCAGTTCTTC.

This chain connects TRBV9 to TRBJ2-7, with D possibly being TRBD1 or TRBD2 (5 bases each). The CDR3 is 16 residues long. Germline-derived CDR1 and CDR2 are SGDLS and YYNGEE. Deletions cut 4 bases from V and 6 bases from J, with 23 bases between. The CDR3: CASSSHRDPAVGEQYF. CDR3 DNA sequence: TGTGCCAGCAGCTCCCACCGGGACCCGGCGGTGGGCGAGCAGTACTTC.

The J gene is TRBJ1-5, the V gene TRBV5-6; no reliable D call. CDR1 SGHDT and CDR2 YYEEEE come from the germline V gene. The V gene lost 1 base and the J gene lost 3 bases, with 11 bases spanning the gap. The CDR3 length is 15 residues. The CDR3 nucleotides are TGTGCCAGCAGCTTGAAGGGCTTCCCCAATCAGCCCCAGCATTTT. Protein: CASSLKGFPNQPQHF.

The V call is TRBV11-2, the J call TRBJ2-7; possibly TRBD1 for D (6 bases). The CDR3 is 14 amino acids. V dropped 6 bases and J dropped 2 bases, with 14 bases sitting between them. Germline lookup yields CDR1 SGHAT and CDR2 FQNNGV. The CDR3 DNA sequence: TGTGCCAGCAGTCCCGAAGGGGGAACCTACGAGCAGTACTTC. This encodes CASSPEGGTYEQYF.

The chain couples TRBV5-1 to TRBJ2-5; no definite D call. CDR1 SGHRS and CDR2 YFSETQ come from the germline V gene. The CDR3 contains 16 residues. V shed 2 bases and J shed 1 base, with 15 bases lying between them. CDR3 loop: CASSLGVGYSQETQYF. CDR3 bases: TGCGCCAGCAGCTTAGGCGTGGGGTACAGCCAAGAGACCCAGTACTTC.

The CDR3 is CASSLAGASGRTDTQYF. The CDR3 nucleotides are TGCGCCAGCAGCTTGGCCGGGGCTAGCGGGAGGACAGATACGCAGTATTTT. This sequence joins TRBV5-1 and TRBJ2-3; 11 positions match TRBD2. The CDR3 consists of 17 residues. Germline V gives CDR1 SGHRS, CDR2 YFSETQ. J gave up 3 bases and V 0 bases, and 6 bases lay outside the gene matches.